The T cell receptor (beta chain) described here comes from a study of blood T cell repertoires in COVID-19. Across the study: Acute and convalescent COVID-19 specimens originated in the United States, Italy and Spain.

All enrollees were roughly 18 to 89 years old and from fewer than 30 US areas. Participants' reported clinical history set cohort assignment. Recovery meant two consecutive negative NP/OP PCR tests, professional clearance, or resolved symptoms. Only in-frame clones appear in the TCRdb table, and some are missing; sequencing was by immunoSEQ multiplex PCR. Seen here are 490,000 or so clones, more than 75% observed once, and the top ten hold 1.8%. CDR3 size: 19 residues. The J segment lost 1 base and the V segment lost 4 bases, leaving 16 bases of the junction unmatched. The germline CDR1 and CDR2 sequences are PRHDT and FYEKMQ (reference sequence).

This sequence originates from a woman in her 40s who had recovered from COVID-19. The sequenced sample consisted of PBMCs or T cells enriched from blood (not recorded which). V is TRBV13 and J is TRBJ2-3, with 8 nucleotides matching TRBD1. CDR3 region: CASSSGDGTGNFRTDTQYF. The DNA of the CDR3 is TGTGCCAGCAGCTCAGGGGATGGGACAGGCAATTTCCGCACAGATACGCAGTATTTT.